These T cell receptor beta chains were read from a single sample in a study of T cell changes during pregnancy in multiple sclerosis. Profiling relied on immunoSEQ multiplex PCR, and the TCRdb table lists in-frame clones only, not all of them. Found here are 50,000 to 70,000 clones, more than 85% of them singletons; the top ten hold approximately 5.7%. The material sequenced was CD8+ T cells from peripheral blood mononuclear cells, taken before pregnancy. These receptors came from a female donor with multiple sclerosis, enrolled in a pregnancy study. The CDR3 runs from the conserved cysteine through the conserved F or W. The D gene is left open where the match is weak. Some rows have no size entry. The others give once, few or many, or a class for an expanded clone.

TRBV6-6	TRBJ1-4	.	.	TGTGCCAGCAGCTTTGCCTATGATGAAAAACTGTTTTTT	CASSFAYDEKLFF
TRBV6-5	TRBJ2-1	TRBD1	.	TGTGCCAGCAGTTACGGACAGGGAGGTACCAATGAGCAGTTCTTC	CASSYGQGGTNEQFF
TRBV6-5	TRBJ2-1	TRBD2	few	TGTGCCAGCTCGACGGGGGGGGGCGGGAATGAGCAGTTCTTC	CASSTGGGGNEQFF
TRBV19	TRBJ1-6	TRBD1	.	TGTGCCAGTAGTGTAGGGACAGGCGGCAATTCACCCCTCCACTTT	CASSVGTGGNSPLHF
TRBV7-9	TRBJ2-5	TRBD2	.	TGTGCCAGCAGCCCCACTAGCGGGGGGGCCGCAGAGACCCAGTACTTC	CASSPTSGGAAETQYF
TRBV29-1	TRBJ2-7	TRBD1	.	TGCAGCGTTGAAGACCCAGACAGGGACGAGCAGTACTTC	CSVEDPDRDEQYF
TRBV5-1	TRBJ2-3	TRBD2	.	TGCGCCAGCAACCCGAGCGGGGGGAACACAGATACGCAGTATTTT	CASNPSGGNTDTQYF
TRBV4-1	TRBJ2-7	.	once	TGCGCCAGCAGCCAAGTGTTAGGGGATCCCTACGAGCAGTACTTC	CASSQVLGDPYEQYF
TRBV27	TRBJ1-1	TRBD1	.	TGTGCCAGCAGTTACGCCGCAGGGGGTTTCACTGAAGCTTTCTTT	CASSYAAGGFTEAFF
TRBV18	TRBJ2-1	TRBD2	few	TGTGCCAGCTCACATGCCCTCAGACTAGCGGGATACAATGAGCAGTTCTTC	CASSHALRLAGYNEQFF
TRBV9	TRBJ1-1	.	.	TGTGCCAGCAGCGTAGGAGGGGGTAAGGGCACTGAAGCTTTCTTT	CASSVGGGKGTEAFF
TRBV5-6	TRBJ2-4	.	.	TGTGCCAGCAGCCCATACTTAGCCAAAAACATTCAGTACTTC	CASSPYLAKNIQYF
TRBV7-8	TRBJ1-4	TRBD1	once	TGTGCCAGCAGCCCCCAGGGGGAAACTAATGAAAAACTGTTTTTT	CASSPQGETNEKLFF
TRBV6-5	TRBJ1-1	.	few	TGTGCCAGCATCGGTACCACTGAAGCTTTCTTT	CASIGTTEAFF
TRBV7-3	TRBJ2-2	.	.	TGTGCCAGCAGCTCCCTGGGAGGAACCCCCGGGGAGCTGTTTTTT	CASSSLGGTPGELFF
TRBV19	TRBJ1-6	.	once	TGTGCCAGTAGTCCTCCAGGGACACCCCTCCACTTT	CASSPPGTPLHF
TRBV6-6	TRBJ1-4	.	.	TGTGCCAGCAGTTACTATGAGACAGTTAATGAAAAACTGTTTTTT	CASSYYETVNEKLFF
TRBV9	TRBJ1-1	.	.	TGTGCCAGCAGCGTCCGAGGGGGGGCGGACACTGAAGCTTTCTTT	CASSVRGGADTEAFF
TRBV6-1	TRBJ2-7	.	.	TGTGCCAGCAGTGAAGCGACAGGATCCTACGAGCAGTACTTC	CASSEATGSYEQYF
TRBV9	TRBJ2-7	.	.	TGTGCCAGCAGCGTAGAGGCTAGCCAACTATACGAGCAGTACTTC	CASSVEASQLYEQYF
TRBV19	TRBJ2-1	.	.	TGTGCCAGTAGTATTGCGCTGTTCTCCTACAATGAGCAGTTCTTC	CASSIALFSYNEQFF
TRBV30	TRBJ1-1	.	.	TGTGCCTTTTCCCTTAACACTGAAGCTTTCTTT	CAFSLNTEAFF
TRBV15	TRBJ2-3	TRBD1	.	TGTGCCACCAGCAGAGGTCCCCCTGGACAGGGGTCGTGGGATACGCAGTATTTT	CATSRGPPGQGSWDTQYF
TRBV7-6	TRBJ1-2	.	.	TGTGCCAGCAGCTTACACCCTAACGCGGTAAATGGCTACACCTTC	CASSLHPNAVNGYTF
TRBV10-2	TRBJ1-1	.	.	TGCGCCAGCACCAAGCAGGGTTCCACTGAAGCTTTCTTT	CASTKQGSTEAFF
TRBV28	TRBJ2-1	.	.	TGTGCCAGCAGTTTATCCGACAGCTACAATGAGCAGTTCTTC	CASSLSDSYNEQFF
TRBV7-9	TRBJ2-5	TRBD2	.	TGTGCCAGCAGGATAGCGGGGGGGCACCAAGAGACCCAGTACTTC	CASRIAGGHQETQYF
TRBV4-1	TRBJ2-1	.	.	TGCGCCAGCAGCCAGGGGCGCGAAAGCGATGAGCAGTTCTTC	CASSQGRESDEQFF
TRBV27	TRBJ2-2	.	once	TGTGCCAGCAGTTTGCTTTGGGGGCCCAGAGAGGGGGAGCTGTTTTTT	CASSLLWGPREGELFF
TRBV4-1	TRBJ2-1	.	.	TGCGCCAGCAGCCAAGTTAGCGTCGATGAGCAGTTCTTC	CASSQVSVDEQFF
TRBV5-1	TRBJ1-1	.	.	TGCGCCAGCAGCTTGTCATCGAGGGTGGATGGTGAAGCTTTCTTT	CASSLSSRVDGEAFF
TRBV6-6	TRBJ1-4	.	.	TGTGCCAGCAGTTACACGGCCGGGGGGTCTTATGAAAAACTGTTTTTT	CASSYTAGGSYEKLFF
TRBV27	TRBJ2-3	TRBD1	.	TGTGCCAGCAGTAACAGGGGAACAGAAGATACGCAGTATTTT	CASSNRGTEDTQYF
TRBV9	TRBJ2-1	.	.	TGTGCCAGCAGCAATAATGTGAGGCAGTTCTTC	CASSNNVRQFF
TRBV13	TRBJ1-3	.	.	TGTGCCAGCAGCGAAACAGGGTTGGACTCTGGAAACACCATATATTTT	CASSETGLDSGNTIYF
TRBV15	TRBJ2-5	TRBD1	.	TGTGCCACCAGCAGAGATCAGGTCGAGGGGGCAGAGACCCAGTACTTC	CATSRDQVEGAETQYF
TRBV5-1	TRBJ1-1	.	.	TGCGCCAGCAATTTAGAGGGGAACACTGAAGCTTTCTTT	CASNLEGNTEAFF
TRBV9	TRBJ2-2	.	.	TGTGCCAGCAGCGTAGAGGGGTCCACCGGGGAGCTGTTTTTT	CASSVEGSTGELFF
TRBV2	TRBJ2-7	.	.	TGTGCCAGCCTCGCTGGCCGGGTCCCGGATAAGTACTTC	CASLAGRVPDKYF
TRBV13	TRBJ2-2	TRBD1	.	TGTGCCAGCAGCCTGGGACAGGGTGCCACCGGGGAGCTGTTTTTT	CASSLGQGATGELFF
TRBV5-1	TRBJ1-3	TRBD1	.	TGCGCCAGCAGCTTGTGGACAGGTGGGGGAAACACCATATATTTT	CASSLWTGGGNTIYF
TRBV10-3	TRBJ1-5	.	.	TGTGCCATCAGTGACGGGGAGTTACACAATCAGCCCCAGCATTTT	CAISDGELHNQPQHF
TRBV27	TRBJ2-3	.	.	TGTGCCAGCAGTTCCTTGCTAAGTAGCACAGATACGCAGTATTTT	CASSSLLSSTDTQYF
TRBV27	TRBJ1-1	.	.	TGTGCCAGCAGTTTATTGCAGGGTGGCACTGAAGCTTTCTTT	CASSLLQGGTEAFF
TRBV5-1	TRBJ1-1	TRBD1	.	TGCGCCAGCAGCCCGGGTCCAGGGGGCGCCGGCACTGAAGCTTTCTTT	CASSPGPGGAGTEAFF
TRBV19	TRBJ2-7	TRBD1	.	TGTGCCAGTAGTATAGGCCCAGGGGGCGCATCCTACGAGCAGTACTTC	CASSIGPGGASYEQYF
TRBV19	TRBJ2-7	.	.	TGTGCCAGTAGTATCGGTTCCTACGAGCAGTACTTC	CASSIGSYEQYF
TRBV9	TRBJ2-7	TRBD1	.	TGTGCCAGCAGCCCTATCGGAAGGACAGGCCTCCACGAGCAGTACTTC	CASSPIGRTGLHEQYF
TRBV6-5	TRBJ1-4	TRBD1	.	TGTGCCAGCCGGACAGGTCAGGGTAATGAAAAACTGTTTTTT	CASRTGQGNEKLFF
TRBV6-5	TRBJ2-5	TRBD1	.	TGTGCCAGCAGTGCCGACAGGGGGCAGGGGGAGACCCAGTACTTC	CASSADRGQGETQYF
TRBV5-5	TRBJ2-7	.	.	TGTGCCAGCAGCGGGATGGGGGCCCCCTACGAGCAGTACTTC	CASSGMGAPYEQYF
TRBV5-8	TRBJ1-2	.	.	TGTGCCAGCAGCCTGCGGACAGCTAACTATGGCTACACCTTC	CASSLRTANYGYTF
TRBV7-8	TRBJ2-7	TRBD1	.	TGTGCCAGCAGCGTCGGACAGGGGGTAATCTCCTACGAGCAGTACTTC	CASSVGQGVISYEQYF
TRBV7-8	TRBJ2-7	.	.	TGTGCCAGCAGCTTAGGAGGCATCCCCGCCGAGCAGTGCTTC	CASSLGGIPAEQCF